These 14 T cell receptor beta chains share one sample of origin, sequenced in a study of CD8 T cells in ankylosing spondylitis. Using its own MiXCR run on the 5' RACE reads, TCRdb lists one record per CDR3 protein. Found here are approximately 240,000 distinct CDR3 sequences, 10% to 13% of them singletons; the top ten hold about 2.5%. Sequenced input: blood, either unsorted or a sorted T cell fraction (not recorded which). All receptors come from a male donor with ankylosing spondylitis or in good health (not recorded which).

There are many counts of this clonotype. The chain is built from TRBV6-1 and TRBJ2-3; 9 nucleotides match TRBD1. This CDR3 is 15 amino acids long. Looked up from germline, CDR1 is MNHNS and CDR2 is SASEGT. V lost 6 bases and J lost 6; bases outside the gene matches: 10. The CDR3 sequence: CASSRPGQGSDTQYF. DNA of the CDR3: TGTGCCAGCAGCAGACCAGGACAGGGGTCGGATACGCAGTATTTT.

This clonotype was seen many times. The chain uses TRBV20-1 and TRBJ2-1; D could derive from TRBD1 or TRBD2 (5 bases each). This CDR3 is 12 amino acids long. Deletions cut 6 bases from V and 2 bases from J, with 8 bases between. From germline, CDR1 is DFQATT and CDR2 SNEGSKA (reference sequence). The CDR3 DNA sequence: TGCAGTGCGGGGGAGCCCTACAATGAGCAGTTCTTC. The encoded protein is CSAGEPYNEQFF.

This clonotype was counted only a few times. With a much larger clone just one base away, this may be a read error. This sequence joins TRBV4-2 and TRBJ2-3, with TRBD2 as a possible D gene (6 bases). V dropped 2 bases and J dropped 5 bases, with 17 bases sitting between them. Germline CDR1 is LGHNA and CDR2 is YNFKEQ. This CDR3 has 16 amino acids. The CDR3 loop is CASSQRGREIQDTQYF. The CDR3 bases are TGTGCCAGCAGCCAAAGGGGTCGGGAGATCCAAGATACGCAGTATTTT.

This clonotype was counted many times. The chain combines TRBV7-2 with TRBJ1-5, with a weak D call TRBD1 (6 bases). The germline V gene encodes CDR1 SGHTA and CDR2 FQGNSA. The CDR3 totals 15 residues. V was trimmed by 6 bases and J by 9 bases, leaving 21 bases between them. CDR3 nucleotides: TGTGCCAGCAGTCAAGGACCTACAGGGCTGAGGCCCCAGCATTTT. Protein sequence: CASSQGPTGLRPQHF.

This clonotype was detected many times. The gene calls are TRBV2 and TRBJ1-4; TRBD1 matches 7 bases. J was trimmed by 8 bases and V by 10 bases; bases with no gene match: 10. The CDR3 loop spans 13 amino acids. Germline V CDR1 and CDR2: SNHLY, FYNNEI. This CDR3 reads CATNTGEEEKLFF. CDR3 coding DNA: TGTGCCACTAACACAGGGGAGGAGGAAAAACTGTTTTTT.

In its sample, this clonotype was seen many times. The chain couples TRBV5-1 to TRBJ2-2; D remains unclear. Trimming removed 0 bases at V and 11 bases at J, with 5 bases between. Germline CDR1 and CDR2: SGHRS and YFSETQ. The CDR3 consists of 11 residues. In nucleotides, the CDR3 is TGCGCCAGCAGCTTGGAGGCAGAGCTGTTTTTT. It codes for CASSLEAELFF.

This clonotype appeared a few times. This CDR3 reads CSASRETNTEAFF. In DNA form, the CDR3 reads TGCAGTGCTAGCCGGGAGACAAACACTGAAGCTTTCTTT. The chain recombines TRBV20-1 with TRBJ1-1, with D uncertain. This CDR3 region has 13 residues. The V end lost 3 bases, the J end lost 2 bases, and 10 bases lay between the germline ends. Per the germline V gene, CDR1 is DFQATT and CDR2 is SNEGSKA (reference sequence).

The table lists this clonotype with a few counts. The chain recombines TRBV29-1 with TRBJ2-7; D gene unclear. CDR1 and CDR2 from the germline V gene are SQVTM and ANQGSEA. The length of the CDR3 is 13 residues. Trimming removed 4 bases from V and 4 bases from J, with 14 bases in between. CDR3: CSVVWYLGYEQYF. CDR3 nucleotides: TGCAGCGTTGTATGGTATCTGGGGTACGAGCAGTACTTC.

This rearrangement joins TRBV10-3 to TRBJ2-1, with 10 bases matching TRBD1. The CDR3 contains 13 residues. With V trimmed by 5 bases and J by 15 bases, 10 bases remained unmatched. Germline V gene sequence: CDR1 ENHRY, CDR2 SYGVKD. CDR3 sequence reads: CAISTSDRGRGFF. For the CDR3, the DNA is TGTGCCATCAGTACCTCAGACAGGGGGCGCGGGTTCTTC.

This clonotype was seen repeatedly, ten times or more. The chain uses TRBV3-1 and TRBJ2-2; D might be TRBD1 or TRBD2, each matching 5 bases. V lost 8 bases to trimming and J lost 3 bases, with 19 bases between them. The CDR3 is 16 residues long. Germline-derived CDR1 and CDR2 are LGHDT and YNNKEL (reference sequence). The CDR3 DNA follows: TGTGCCAGCGCTGGGGAAGGGGCGAGGGACACCGGGGAGCTGTTTTTT. This sequence encodes CASAGEGARDTGELFF.

The rearrangement links TRBV21-1 to TRBJ2-7. TRBV21-1 is labeled a pseudogene. CDR3 length equals 15 residues. CDR3 residues: CASSKREGLTYEQYF. The CDR3 nucleotides read TGTGCCAGCAGCAAACGAGAAGGCCTTACCTACGAGCAGTACTTC.

This clonotype was seen many times. The rearrangement uses TRBV12-3 or TRBV12-4 and TRBJ1-5; 8 bases line up with TRBD1. Trimming at V came to 2 bases and at J to 3 bases, leaving 9 bases not matched to a gene. The CDR3 extends over 17 amino acids. CDR3: CASSLRDRRKNNQPQHF. The CDR3 nucleotides read TGTGCCAGCAGTTTACGGGACAGGAGGAAAAACAATCAGCCCCAGCATTTT.

The chain is built from TRBV12-3 or TRBV12-4 and TRBJ2-5; D not certain. The CDR3 length is 13 residues. Between the trimmed V and J ends, which lost 3 bases and 8 bases, there was a span of 13 bases. Here the CDR3 reads CASSLVVQDTQYF. DNA of the CDR3: TGTGCCAGCAGTTTGGTTGTCCAGGACACCCAGTACTTC.

This clonotype was detected only a few times. The chain is built from TRBV6-5 and TRBJ2-7; tentatively, D is TRBD2 (5 bases). From germline, CDR1 is MNHEY and CDR2 SVGAGI. Trimming stripped 5 bases from V and 3 bases from J, with 14 bases between. The CDR3 totals 14 residues. The CDR3 DNA sequence: TGTGCCAGCAGTATGGACTCGAGGGACTACGAGCAGTACTTC. This translates into CASSMDSRDYEQYF.